This T cell receptor (beta chain) derives from a study of CD8+ T cells in alopecia areata. The study, taken as a whole, reports: Greater clonality was observed in lesional scalp samples, especially alopecia totalis/universalis, versus normal scalp.

Treatment reported: oral pan-JAK inhibitor, 5-10 mg twice daily. As to this clone: What it recognizes is unknown.

CDR1 is MDHEN, CDR2 SYDVKM, per germline. This CDR3 has 17 amino acids. After removal of 5 bases from V and 7 bases from J, the junction contained 13 bases not matched to a gene. cDNA serving as the sequencing template came from extracted, reverse transcribed RNA. The data were produced by immunoSEQ multiplex PCR, yet TCRdb's version contains in-frame clones alone and is incomplete. The data show 190,000 or so clones, around three fifths seen once. The chain joins TRBV28 to TRBJ1-4; 10 bases align to TRBD1. This TCR was recovered from a human donor with alopecia areata. Material: CD8+ T cells sorted from blood, obtained at week 24, from a patient treated with tofacitinib. The CDR3, as DNA: TGTGCCAGCAGTCGTCCCGGGACAGGGGTTTTAGGTGAAAAACTGTTTTTT. Its translation is CASSRPGTGVLGEKLFF.